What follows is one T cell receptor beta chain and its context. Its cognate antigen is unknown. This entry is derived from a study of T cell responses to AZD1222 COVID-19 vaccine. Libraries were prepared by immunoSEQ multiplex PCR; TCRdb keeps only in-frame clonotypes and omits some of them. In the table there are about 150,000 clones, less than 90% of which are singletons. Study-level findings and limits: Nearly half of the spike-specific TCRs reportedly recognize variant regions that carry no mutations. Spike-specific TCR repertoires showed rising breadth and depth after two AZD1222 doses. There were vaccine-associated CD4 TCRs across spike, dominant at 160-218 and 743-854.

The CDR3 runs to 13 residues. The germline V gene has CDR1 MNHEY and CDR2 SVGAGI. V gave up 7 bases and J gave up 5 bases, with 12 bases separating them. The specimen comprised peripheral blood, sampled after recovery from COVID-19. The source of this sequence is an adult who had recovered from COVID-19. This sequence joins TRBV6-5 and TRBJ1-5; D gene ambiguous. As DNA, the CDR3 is TGTGCCAGCACCCACGCCAAAGATCAGCCCCAGCATTTT. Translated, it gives CASTHAKDQPQHF.